This TCR beta chain was sequenced during a study of tumor-infiltrating lymphocytes in oesophageal squamous cell carcinoma. Using its own MiXCR run on the PCR reads, TCRdb lists one record per CDR3 protein. The sample comprises about 10,000 distinct CDR3 sequences, about three fifths of which are singletons, and approximately 30% rests with the top ten. Germline V gene data show CDR1 as MDHEN and CDR2 as SYDVKM. V was trimmed by 1 base and J by 3 bases, leaving 7 bases between them. The CDR3 spans 13 residues. This clonotype is medium-sized within its sample. The chain joins TRBV28 to TRBJ2-7; no firm D call. This TCR was recovered from a male donor with esophageal squamous cell carcinoma. The source material was esophageal tumor tissue. The CDR3 protein is CASSLYIGYEQYF. The CDR3 DNA reads as TGTGCCAGCAGTTTATACATCGGCTACGAGCAGTACTTC.